The 12 T cell receptor beta chains below all came from one sample that was sequenced in a study of T cells after yellow fever vaccination. MiXCR, run by TCRdb on the 5' RACE reads, gives a single entry per CDR3 protein. The sample contains about 130,000 distinct CDR3 sequences, approximately 8.4% of which appear only once. This material consisted of CD8+ T cells sorted from PBMCs, taken on the day of the yellow fever booster vaccination. The receptors originated from a man between 18 and 35 years old who received the YFV17D yellow fever vaccine.

This clonotype was counted between two and nine times. The chain couples TRBV5-1 to TRBJ1-4; D remains ambiguous. The V end lost 4 bases, the J end lost 4 bases, and 14 bases lay between the germline ends. Germline lookup yields CDR1 SGHRS and CDR2 YFSETQ. The CDR3 contains 15 residues. The CDR3 protein is CASSPIQNDNEKLFF. The CDR3 DNA reads as TGCGCCAGCAGCCCTATACAGAATGATAATGAAAAACTGTTTTTT.

There are a few counts of this clonotype. V is TRBV5-1 and J is TRBJ2-3; a weak D match, TRBD2 (6 bases). The CDR3 is 12 amino acids. Trimming took 5 bases from V and 6 from J, leaving 10 bases between them. The germline V gene encodes CDR1 SGHRS and CDR2 YFSETQ. In DNA form, the CDR3 reads TGCGCCAGCAGGGGCGGGGAGGATACGCAGTATTTT. As protein: CASRGGEDTQYF.

This clonotype occurred a few times. The gene calls are TRBV12-3 or TRBV12-4 and TRBJ2-7; D may be TRBD1 (6 bases). Trimming stripped 6 bases from V and 5 bases from J, with 17 bases between. CDR3 length: 14 amino acids. The CDR3 region has the DNA TGTGCCAGCAGCCCCGACAGGTCGGTCCACGAGCAGTACTTC. Translation: CASSPDRSVHEQYF.

This clonotype was recorded a few times. The genes are TRBV5-6 and TRBJ1-2; D might be TRBD1 (5 bases). Germline V gives CDR1 SGHDT, CDR2 YYEEEE. V lost 1 base and J lost 8, with 15 bases in between. This CDR3 region has 14 residues. In nucleotides, the CDR3 is TGTGCCAGCAGCTTGCCAGGGCCACGTCGGGGCTACACCTTC. It translates to CASSLPGPRRGYTF.

Only a few counts were recorded for this clonotype. This chain connects TRBV29-1 to TRBJ1-6; 9 bases are a match to TRBD1. The junction had 4 bases not matched to a gene; V was cut back by 6 bases and J by 4 bases. Germline lookup yields CDR1 SQVTM and CDR2 ANQGSEA. The CDR3 runs 14 residues. CDR3 sequence (DNA): TGCAGCGTAACGACAGGGGGTTATAATTCACCCCTCCACTTT. It is translated as CSVTTGGYNSPLHF.

This clonotype was counted a few times. The V and J genes are TRBV6-6 and TRBJ2-7, with a tentative D call TRBD1 (5 bases). CDR1 and CDR2 from the germline V gene are MNHNY and SVGAGI (reference sequence). CDR3 length: 15 amino acids. V lost 2 bases, J lost 0 bases, and 11 bases lay in between. The CDR3 DNA sequence: TGTGCCAGCAGTTACGGCGCACAGGTCTCCTACGAGCAGTACTTC. Protein: CASSYGAQVSYEQYF.

This clonotype has a count of ten or more. V usage is TRBV4-1 and J usage is TRBJ2-3, with 9 bases identical to TRBD1. This CDR3 contains 16 residues. After removal of 2 bases from V and 2 bases from J, the junction contained 5 bases not matched to a gene. The V gene's germline CDR1 is MGHRA and CDR2 YSYEKL. The CDR3 sequence: CASSQPQGAVTDTQYF. CDR3 in DNA: TGCGCCAGCAGCCAACCACAGGGGGCCGTCACAGATACGCAGTATTTT.

This clonotype was picked up a small number of times. The chain has TRBV9 and TRBJ2-1, with 10 bases lining up with TRBD2. CDR1 and CDR2 from the germline V gene are SGDLS and YYNGEE. V was pared by 4 bases and J by 4 bases, with 11 bases of the junction left unmatched. The CDR3 sequence is 17 residues long. This CDR3 reads CASSPRERGGWYNEQFF. DNA for the CDR3: TGTGCCAGCAGCCCCCGGGAGCGGGGGGGCTGGTACAATGAGCAGTTCTTC.

The chain employs TRBV3-1 and TRBJ2-5; D tentatively fits TRBD1 or TRBD2 (6 bases each). Trimming left V 3 bases short and J 4 bases short, with 18 bases between. Germline CDR1 reads LGHDT; CDR2 reads YNNKEL (reference sequence). CDR3 size: 16 residues. CDR3 in amino acids: CASSHTGGRFRETQYF. The CDR3 DNA follows: TGTGCCAGCAGCCACACCGGGGGCAGGTTTCGAGAGACCCAGTACTTC.

The gene calls are TRBV6-5 and TRBJ2-7, with D unclear. Trimming took 0 bases from V and 3 from J, leaving 6 bases between them. The CDR3 consists of 13 residues. The germline CDR1 and CDR2 sequences are MNHEY and SVGAGI. This chain's CDR3 is CASSYSQHYEQYF. The CDR3 nucleotides read TGTGCCAGCAGTTACTCACAGCACTACGAGCAGTACTTC.

The rearrangement links TRBV27 to TRBJ2-5; maybe TRBD2 (7 bases). Germline values: CDR1 MNHEY, CDR2 SMNVEV (reference sequence). CDR3 size: 14 residues. V dropped 3 bases and J dropped 5 bases, with 13 bases sitting between them. The CDR3: CASSFGGGWETQYF. The CDR3 bases are TGTGCCAGCAGTTTTGGGGGGGGCTGGGAGACCCAGTACTTC.

This clonotype turned up a few times. CDR3 loop: CASSQWGDRPLNTEAFF. The CDR3 nucleotides read TGCGCCAGCAGCCAATGGGGCGATAGGCCGCTGAACACTGAAGCTTTCTTT. J is TRBJ1-1 and V is TRBV4-1; D might be TRBD1 (5 bases). Germline V gene data show CDR1 as MGHRA and CDR2 as YSYEKL. The V and J ends lost 2 bases and 0 bases respectively, with 16 bases between them. The CDR3 totals 17 residues.